This T cell receptor beta chain is drawn from a study of blood T cell repertoires in COVID-19. Study summary: Samples taken during acute and convalescent COVID-19 were collected in the United States, Italy and Spain. Nucleic acid was either cDNA or gDNA, and it came from T cells, B-cell-depleted T cells, or PBMCs.

Germline V lookup: CDR1 SGHAT, CDR2 FQNNGV. CDR3 length: 15 residues. V gave up 4 bases and J gave up 4 bases; unmatched junction bases: 8. Using immunoSEQ multiplex PCR, the repertoire was profiled, and TCRdb retains in-frame clones only, with some absent. The profile covers more than 45,000 clones, with around 80% appearing a single time and 22% taken by the ten largest. This receptor was obtained from a woman between 55 and 75 years old with acute or convalescent COVID-19. The chain combines TRBV11-2 with TRBJ2-7, with 9 bases matching TRBD1. Specimen: peripheral blood. DNA of the CDR3: TGTGCCAGCAGCTCAACCGGGACAGGGTGGTACGAGCAGTACTTC. This sequence encodes CASSSTGTGWYEQYF.